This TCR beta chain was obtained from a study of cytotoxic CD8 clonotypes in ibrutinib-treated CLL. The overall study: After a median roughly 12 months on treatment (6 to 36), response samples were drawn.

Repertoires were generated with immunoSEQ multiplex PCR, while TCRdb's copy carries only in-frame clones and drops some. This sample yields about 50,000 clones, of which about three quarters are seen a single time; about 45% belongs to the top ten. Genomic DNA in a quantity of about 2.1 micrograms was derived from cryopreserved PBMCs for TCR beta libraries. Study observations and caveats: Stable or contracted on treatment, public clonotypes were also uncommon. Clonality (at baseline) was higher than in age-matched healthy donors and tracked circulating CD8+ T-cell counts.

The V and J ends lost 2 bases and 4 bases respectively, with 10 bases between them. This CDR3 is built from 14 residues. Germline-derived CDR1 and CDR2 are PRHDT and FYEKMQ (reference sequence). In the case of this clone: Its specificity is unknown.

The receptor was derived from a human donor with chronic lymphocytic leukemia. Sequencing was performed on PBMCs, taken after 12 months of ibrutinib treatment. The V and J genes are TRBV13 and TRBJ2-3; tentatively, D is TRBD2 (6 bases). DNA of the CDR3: TGTGCCAGCAGCTTACGGGAGTCCGCAGATACGCAGTATTTT. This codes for CASSLRESADTQYF. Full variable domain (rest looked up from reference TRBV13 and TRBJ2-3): AAGVIQSPRHLIKEKRETATLKCYPIPRHDTVYWYQQGPGQDPQFLISFYEKMQSDKGSIPDRFSAQQFSDYHSELNMSSLELGDSALYFCASSLRESADTQYFGPGTRLTVL.